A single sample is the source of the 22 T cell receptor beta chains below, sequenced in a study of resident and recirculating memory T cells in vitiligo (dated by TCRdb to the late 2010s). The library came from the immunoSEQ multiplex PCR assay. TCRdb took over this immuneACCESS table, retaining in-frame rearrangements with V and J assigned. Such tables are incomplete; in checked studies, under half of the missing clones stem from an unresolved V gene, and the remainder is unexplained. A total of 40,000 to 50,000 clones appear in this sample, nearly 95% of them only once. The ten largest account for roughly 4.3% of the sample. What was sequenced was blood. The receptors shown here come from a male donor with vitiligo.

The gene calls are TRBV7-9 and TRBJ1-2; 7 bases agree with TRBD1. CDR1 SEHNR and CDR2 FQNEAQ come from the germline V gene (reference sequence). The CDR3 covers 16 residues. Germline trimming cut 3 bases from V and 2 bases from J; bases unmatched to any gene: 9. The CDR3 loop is CASSFGTGTVNYGYTF. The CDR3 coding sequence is TGTGCCAGCAGCTTCGGGACCGGGACAGTGAACTATGGCTACACCTTC.

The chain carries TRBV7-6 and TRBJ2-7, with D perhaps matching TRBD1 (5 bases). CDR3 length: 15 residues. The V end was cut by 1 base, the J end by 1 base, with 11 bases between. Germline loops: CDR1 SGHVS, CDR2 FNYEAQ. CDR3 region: CASSLVKGISYEQYF. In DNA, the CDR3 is TGTGCCAGCAGCTTAGTTAAGGGGATATCCTACGAGCAGTACTTC.

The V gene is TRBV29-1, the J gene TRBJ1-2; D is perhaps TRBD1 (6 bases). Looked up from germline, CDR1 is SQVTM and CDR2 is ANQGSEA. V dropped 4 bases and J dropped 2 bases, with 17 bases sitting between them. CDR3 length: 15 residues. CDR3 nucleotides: TGCAGCGTTGTCCCCCGAGGGGGAGGGAACTATGGCTACACCTTC. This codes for CSVVPRGGGNYGYTF.

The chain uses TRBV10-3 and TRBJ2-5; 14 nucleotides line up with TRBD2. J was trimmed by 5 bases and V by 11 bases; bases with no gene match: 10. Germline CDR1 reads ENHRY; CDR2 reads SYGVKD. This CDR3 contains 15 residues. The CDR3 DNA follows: TGTGCCGCCGGACTAGCGGGGGGCCGGTGGGAGACCCAGTACTTC. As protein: CAAGLAGGRWETQYF.

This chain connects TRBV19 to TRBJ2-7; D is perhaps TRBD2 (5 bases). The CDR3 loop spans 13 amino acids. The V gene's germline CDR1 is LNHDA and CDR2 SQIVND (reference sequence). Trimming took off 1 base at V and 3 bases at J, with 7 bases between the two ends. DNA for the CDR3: TGTGCCAGTAGTATAGCCGGGAACTACGAGCAGTACTTC. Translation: CASSIAGNYEQYF.

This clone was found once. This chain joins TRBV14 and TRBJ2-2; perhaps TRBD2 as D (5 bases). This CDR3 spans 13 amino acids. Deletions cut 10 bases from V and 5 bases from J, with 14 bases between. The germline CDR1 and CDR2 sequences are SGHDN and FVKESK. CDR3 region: CATSYGDTGELFF. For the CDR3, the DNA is TGTGCCACCTCATACGGGGATACCGGGGAGCTGTTTTTT.

This CDR3 is CASSLFRGGNTDTQYF. The DNA for the CDR3 is TGTGCCAGCAGCTTATTCCGGGGGGGAAACACAGATACGCAGTATTTT. The V and J genes are TRBV7-9 and TRBJ2-3, with 8 bases aligning to TRBD2. The CDR3 runs 16 residues. V lost 2 bases, J lost 2 bases, and 6 bases stayed unmatched. Germline CDR1 is SEHNR and CDR2 is FQNEAQ (reference sequence).

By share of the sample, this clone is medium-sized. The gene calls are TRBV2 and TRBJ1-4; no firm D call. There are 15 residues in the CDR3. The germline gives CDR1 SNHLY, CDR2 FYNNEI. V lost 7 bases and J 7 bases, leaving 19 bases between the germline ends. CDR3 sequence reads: CASIPGETGFEKLFF. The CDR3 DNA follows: TGTGCCAGCATCCCCGGGGAGACGGGTTTTGAAAAACTGTTTTTT.

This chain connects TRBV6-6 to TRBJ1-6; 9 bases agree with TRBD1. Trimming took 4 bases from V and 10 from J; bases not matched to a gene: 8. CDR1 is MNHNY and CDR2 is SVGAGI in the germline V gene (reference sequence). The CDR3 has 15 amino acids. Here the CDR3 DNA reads TGTGCCAGCAGTTTTGGACAGGGGTATGGATCACCCCTCCACTTT. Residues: CASSFGQGYGSPLHF.

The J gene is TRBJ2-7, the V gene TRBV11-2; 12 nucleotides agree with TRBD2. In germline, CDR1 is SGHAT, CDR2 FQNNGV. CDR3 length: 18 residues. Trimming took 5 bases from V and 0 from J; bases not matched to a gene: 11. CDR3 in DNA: TGTGCCAGCAGCCGATCTTGGACTAGCGGGGCCACCTCCTACGAGCAGTACTTC. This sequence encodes CASSRSWTSGATSYEQYF.

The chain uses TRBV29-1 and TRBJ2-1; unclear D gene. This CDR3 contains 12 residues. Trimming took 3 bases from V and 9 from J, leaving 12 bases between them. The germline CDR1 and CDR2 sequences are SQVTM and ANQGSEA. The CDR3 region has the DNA TGCAGCGTTGATGTTAGAGATCCTGAGCAGTTCTTC. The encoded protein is CSVDVRDPEQFF.

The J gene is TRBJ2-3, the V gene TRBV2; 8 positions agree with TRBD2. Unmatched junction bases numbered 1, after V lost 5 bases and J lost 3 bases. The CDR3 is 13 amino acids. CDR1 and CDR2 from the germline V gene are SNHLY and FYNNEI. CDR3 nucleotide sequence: TGTGCCAGCAGTTTAGCGGGGACAGATACGCAGTATTTT. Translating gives CASSLAGTDTQYF. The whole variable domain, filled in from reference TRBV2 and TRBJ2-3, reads EPEVTQTPSHQVTQMGQEVILRCVPISNHLYFYWYRQILGQKVEFLVSFYNNEISEKSEIFDDQFSVERPDGSNFTLKIRSTKLEDSAMYFCASSLAGTDTQYFGPGTRLTVL.

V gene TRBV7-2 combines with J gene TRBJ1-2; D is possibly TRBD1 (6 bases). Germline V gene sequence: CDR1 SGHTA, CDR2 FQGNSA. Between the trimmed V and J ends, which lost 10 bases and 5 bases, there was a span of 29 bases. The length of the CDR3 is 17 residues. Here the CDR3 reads CATLEPGGRGSGYGYTF. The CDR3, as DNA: TGTGCCACCCTGGAGCCGGGGGGGCGGGGGTCAGGTTATGGCTACACCTTC.

The CDR3 sequence is CASSPKRGFTDTQYF. Here the CDR3 DNA reads TGTGCCAGTAGTCCCAAGCGGGGGTTCACAGATACGCAGTATTTT. This chain connects TRBV19 to TRBJ2-3; TRBD2 matches at 8 bases. There are 15 residues in the CDR3. Germline V gene sequence: CDR1 LNHDA, CDR2 SQIVND (reference sequence). V was clipped by 5 bases and J by 2 bases; unmatched bases: 6. The full variable domain, with the rest looked up from reference TRBV19 and TRBJ2-3, is DGGITQSPKYLFRKEGQNVTLSCEQNLNHDAMYWYRQDPGQGLRLIYYSQIVNDFQKGDIAEGYSVSREKKESFPLTVTSAQKNPTAFYLCASSPKRGFTDTQYFGPGTRLTVL.

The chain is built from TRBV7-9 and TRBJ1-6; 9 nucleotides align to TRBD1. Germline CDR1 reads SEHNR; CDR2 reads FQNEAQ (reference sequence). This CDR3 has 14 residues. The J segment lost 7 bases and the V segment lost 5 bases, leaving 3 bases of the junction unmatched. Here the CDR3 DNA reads TGTGCCAGCAGCCGGACAGGGGAGAATTCACCCCTCCACTTT. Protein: CASSRTGENSPLHF.

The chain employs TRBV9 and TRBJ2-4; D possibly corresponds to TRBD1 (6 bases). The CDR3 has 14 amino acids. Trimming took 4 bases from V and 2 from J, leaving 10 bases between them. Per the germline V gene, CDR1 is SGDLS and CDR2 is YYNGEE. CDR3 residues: CASSPTGSKNIQYF. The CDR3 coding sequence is TGTGCCAGCAGCCCAACAGGGTCCAAAAACATTCAGTACTTC.

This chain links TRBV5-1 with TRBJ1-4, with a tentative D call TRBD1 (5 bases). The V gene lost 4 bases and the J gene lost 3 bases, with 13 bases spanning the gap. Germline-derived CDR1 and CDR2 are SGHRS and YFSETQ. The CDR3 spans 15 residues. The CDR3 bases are TGCGCCAGCAGCGCCAGGGAGGTGTCTAATGAAAAACTGTTTTTT. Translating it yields CASSAREVSNEKLFF.

In DNA form, the CDR3 reads TGTGCCAGCAGGGTACAGGGGGGTGAGCAGTTCTTC. Amino acids: CASRVQGGEQFF. The chain uses TRBV6-5 and TRBJ2-1, with 8 positions matching TRBD1. CDR1 MNHEY and CDR2 SVGAGI come from the germline V gene. This CDR3 comprises 12 residues. Trimming at V came to 6 bases and at J to 9 bases, leaving 4 bases not matched to a gene.

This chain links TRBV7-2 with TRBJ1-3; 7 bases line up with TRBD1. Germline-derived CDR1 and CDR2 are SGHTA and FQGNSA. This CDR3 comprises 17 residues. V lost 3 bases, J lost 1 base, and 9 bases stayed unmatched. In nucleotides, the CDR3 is TGTGCCAGCAGCTTCCGGGACAGCCCGTCTTCTGGAAACACCATATATTTT. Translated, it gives CASSFRDSPSSGNTIYF.

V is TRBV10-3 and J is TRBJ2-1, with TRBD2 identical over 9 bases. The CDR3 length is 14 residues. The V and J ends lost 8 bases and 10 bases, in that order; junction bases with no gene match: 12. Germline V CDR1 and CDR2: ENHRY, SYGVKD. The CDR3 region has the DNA TGTGCCATCGATGGTGGCGGGGGGGCCAACGAGCAGTTCTTC. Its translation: CAIDGGGGANEQFF.

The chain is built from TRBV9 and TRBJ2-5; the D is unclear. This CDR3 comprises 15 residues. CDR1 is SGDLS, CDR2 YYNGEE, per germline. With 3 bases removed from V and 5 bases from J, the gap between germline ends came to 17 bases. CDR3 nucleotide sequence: TGTGCCAGCAGCGCTCTTCAGGTCCAGTCGGAGACCCAGTACTTC. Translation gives CASSALQVQSETQYF.

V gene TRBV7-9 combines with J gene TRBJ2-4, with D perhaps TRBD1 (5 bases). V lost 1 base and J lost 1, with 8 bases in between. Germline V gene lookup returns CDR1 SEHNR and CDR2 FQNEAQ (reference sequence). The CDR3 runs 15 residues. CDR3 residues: CASSLGHRAKNIQYF. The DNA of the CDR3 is TGTGCCAGCAGCTTAGGGCACAGGGCCAAAAACATTCAGTACTTC.